Below, one T cell receptor beta chain is given with its context. Its specificity is not known. The sample's treatment: 15 to 20 received Ad26.COV2.S at low or high dose, single or two shots; roughly five received placebo; per-sample allocation not given. Vaccine and placebo recipients were sampled on day 63 after the first injection. This sample is part of a study of Ad26.COV2.S vaccination and SARS-CoV-2 variants. Study conclusions and caveats: Those who received the vaccine showed greater spike-specific TCR breadth than those given placebo. Spike-specific responses of CD8+ and CD4+ T cells were reported to display substantial breadth after vaccination.

TCRdb keeps only in-frame clones here, not all; method: immunoSEQ multiplex PCR. The sample contains about 420,000 clones, approximately 87% of which appear only once. The receptor's source is a person between 18 and 59 years old who received the Ad26.COV2.S COVID-19 vaccine or a placebo. Sequencing used peripheral blood, obtained in a trial of Ad26.COV2.S vaccine versus placebo.

DNA for the CDR3: TGTGCCAGCAGTAATAGCGGGGTAGCCGGGGAGCTGTTTTTT. As protein: CASSNSGVAGELFF. The rearrangement uses TRBV6-2 or TRBV6-3 and TRBJ2-2, with 8 bases that match TRBD2. This CDR3 comprises 14 residues. V lost 5 bases, J lost 6 bases, and 5 bases stayed unmatched. Germline V gene sequence: CDR1 MNHEY, CDR2 SVGEGT.